The 32 T cell receptor beta chains below were found in one sample sequenced in a study of cytomegalovirus exposure and HLA in healthy donors. The PCR used 60 Vbeta and 13 Jbeta primers. Produced via immunoSEQ multiplex PCR; TCRdb's table is partial and in-frame only. The sample gives about 160,000 clones, around three quarters of which show up once; 3% to 3.5% is in the top ten. Sequenced material: PBMCs. The origin of the receptors is a woman between 40 and 55 years old in good health and CMV-seronegative.

The rearrangement joins TRBV18 to TRBJ2-3, with D possibly TRBD1 on 6 matching bases. Germline V CDR1 and CDR2: KGHSH, LQKENI. The V end lost 2 bases, the J end lost 1 base, and 10 bases lay between the germline ends. The CDR3 loop spans 15 amino acids. The CDR3 DNA reads as TGTGCCAGCTCACCAGGACAGCAACGCACAGATACGCAGTATTTT. This sequence encodes CASSPGQQRTDTQYF.

Only one count was recorded for this clone. The chain joins TRBV5-1 to TRBJ2-5, with a weak D call TRBD2 (6 bases). Germline V gene data show CDR1 as SGHRS and CDR2 as YFSETQ. Trimming took off 5 bases at V and 4 bases at J, with 15 bases between the two ends. CDR3 length: 14 residues. The CDR3 reads CASSYRDFSETQYF. CDR3 sequence (DNA): TGCGCCAGCAGTTATAGGGACTTTTCAGAGACCCAGTACTTC.

The chain has TRBV7-9 and TRBJ2-5, with D possibly being TRBD2 (6 bases). The ends were cut back, 5 bases at V and 4 bases at J, with 14 bases in the middle. The CDR3 length is 14 residues. Germline values: CDR1 SEHNR, CDR2 FQNEAQ (reference sequence). CDR3 DNA sequence: TGTGCCAGCAGCCGAGGCGGGGCGTCAGAGACCCAGTACTTC. Translating gives CASSRGGASETQYF.

The CDR3 sequence: CASSAGMVGFNVEQYF. CDR3 nucleotides: TGCGCCAGCAGCGCCGGGATGGTAGGGTTTAATGTCGAGCAGTACTTC. The rearrangement joins TRBV5-1 to TRBJ2-7, with D possibly being TRBD2 (5 bases). The CDR3 length is 16 residues. V was shortened by 4 bases and J by 6 bases, with 23 bases between the two germline ends. The germline CDR1 and CDR2 sequences are SGHRS and YFSETQ.

V usage is TRBV5-5 and J usage is TRBJ1-3; tentatively, D is TRBD1 (6 bases). Between the trimmed V and J ends, which lost 4 bases and 0 bases, there was a span of 11 bases. The CDR3 loop spans 15 amino acids. CDR1 SGHKS and CDR2 YYEKEE come from the germline V gene (reference sequence). The CDR3 DNA is TGTGCCAGCAGCGCCTTGGGGGCCTCTGGAAACACCATATATTTT. Protein sequence: CASSALGASGNTIYF. Filled out from reference TRBV5-5 and TRBJ1-3, the complete variable domain reads DAGVTQSPTHLIKTRGQQVTLRCSPISGHKSVSWYQQVLGQGPQFIFQYYEKEERGRGNFPDRFSARQFPNYSSELNVNALLLGDSALYLCASSALGASGNTIYFGEGSWLTVV.

This clone occurred a few times. The gene calls are TRBV15 and TRBJ2-7; no clear D gene. V shed 0 bases and J shed 7 bases, with 10 bases lying between them. The CDR3 length is 13 residues. CDR1 and CDR2 (germline): LNHNV, YYDKDF (reference sequence). The DNA for the CDR3 is TGTGCCACCAGCAGAGATCTTGGGCAGGAGCAGTACTTC. As protein: CATSRDLGQEQYF.

This chain uses TRBV11-2 with TRBJ1-5; D ambiguous. The germline gives CDR1 SGHAT, CDR2 FQNNGV. The CDR3 is 12 residues long. V lost 2 bases and J lost 11, with 10 bases in between. This CDR3 reads CASSLPTGTQHF. The CDR3 DNA reads TGTGCCAGCAGCTTACCCACGGGGACCCAGCATTTT.

J is TRBJ2-7 and V is TRBV2; TRBD2 is a possible D gene (5 bases). This CDR3 has 11 amino acids. Trimming stripped 9 bases from V and 3 bases from J, with 9 bases between. From germline, CDR1 is SNHLY and CDR2 FYNNEI. CDR3 nucleotide sequence: TGTGCCAGTTTTCGGGGCTACGAGCAGTACTTC. Translation gives CASFRGYEQYF.

The rearrangement joins TRBV7-9 to TRBJ2-3, with unresolved D. Germline-derived CDR1 and CDR2 are SEHNR and FQNEAQ (reference sequence). Trimming pared 1 base from V and 7 bases from J, leaving 6 bases between. The length of the CDR3 is 12 residues. CDR3 loop: CASSLVVHTQYF. The CDR3 DNA follows: TGTGCCAGCAGCTTAGTAGTCCATACGCAGTATTTT.

The V call is TRBV23-1, the J call TRBJ2-3; 7 bases are a match to TRBD2. TRBV23-1 is an open reading frame whose function is uncertain. The length of the CDR3 is 18 residues. The V segment lost 0 bases and the J segment 4 bases; nucleotides outside the gene matches: 13. The CDR3 loop is CASSQSEASGAGADTQYF. CDR3 DNA: TGCGCCAGCAGTCAATCTGAGGCTAGCGGAGCTGGCGCAGATACGCAGTATTTT.

The chain uses TRBV5-1 and TRBJ2-2; D is perhaps TRBD1 (6 bases). V was cut by 4 bases and J by 2 bases, with 15 bases left in between. Germline V lookup: CDR1 SGHRS, CDR2 YFSETQ. The CDR3 sequence is 16 residues long. CDR3 nucleotides: TGCGCCAGCAGCCCGCCGTCCAGGGGAAACACCGGGGAGCTGTTTTTT. Residues: CASSPPSRGNTGELFF.

This clone was observed a handful of times. This chain joins TRBV6-5 and TRBJ1-1; D possibly corresponds to TRBD1 (6 bases). Germline V gene lookup returns CDR1 MNHEY and CDR2 SVGAGI. The CDR3 spans 14 residues. Trimming shortened V by 4 bases and J by 5 bases, and 14 bases separated the two germline ends. CDR3 bases: TGTGCCAGCAGTTCCCGCAGGGGCGGGACTGAAGCTTTCTTT. It yields the protein CASSSRRGGTEAFF.

The chain combines TRBV14 with TRBJ1-1; D not resolved. The germline gives CDR1 SGHDN, CDR2 FVKESK. Trimming removed 4 bases from V and 0 bases from J, with 9 bases in between. The CDR3 has 14 amino acids. In nucleotides, the CDR3 is TGTGCCAGCAGCCTCCCGGGATTGAACACTGAAGCTTTCTTT. Translated: CASSLPGLNTEAFF. The whole variable domain, filled in from reference TRBV14 and TRBJ1-1, reads EAGVTQFPSHSVIEKGQTVTLRCDPISGHDNLYWYRRVMGKEIKFLLHFVKESKQDESGMPNNRFLAERTGGTYSTLKVQPAELEDSGVYFCASSLPGLNTEAFFGQGTRLTVV.

The V gene is TRBV5-1, the J gene TRBJ2-1, with 7 bases that match TRBD2. The germline CDR1 and CDR2 sequences are SGHRS and YFSETQ. J was trimmed by 8 bases and V by 4 bases; bases with no gene match: 12. This CDR3 region has 15 residues. The CDR3 bases are TGCGCCAGCAGCGTGTTCGGACGGGAGGACTATGAGCAGTTCTTC. Its protein product is CASSVFGREDYEQFF.

V usage is TRBV5-1 and J usage is TRBJ2-2, with D maybe TRBD1 (5 bases). This CDR3 comprises 16 residues. The V gene's germline CDR1 is SGHRS and CDR2 YFSETQ. V was trimmed by 0 bases and J by 0 bases, leaving 9 bases between them. The CDR3 loop reads CASSLVQGANTGELFF. DNA for the CDR3: TGCGCCAGCAGCTTGGTGCAGGGCGCGAACACCGGGGAGCTGTTTTTT.

The rearrangement links TRBV6-5 to TRBJ2-7; D is possibly TRBD2 (7 bases). The CDR3 loop spans 14 amino acids. Per germline, CDR1 MNHEY and CDR2 SVGAGI. V was shortened by 7 bases and J by 6 bases, with 19 bases between the two germline ends. DNA for the CDR3: TGTGCCAGCACCTCCCGAGACGGGGGGCCCGAGCAGTACTTC. Amino acid sequence: CASTSRDGGPEQYF.

The genes are TRBV5-5 and TRBJ2-1, with D possibly being TRBD1 (6 bases). The CDR3 is made up of 13 amino acids. Germline V gene sequence: CDR1 SGHKS, CDR2 YYEKEE (reference sequence). Trimming stripped 3 bases from V and 5 bases from J, with 9 bases between. The CDR3 DNA is TGTGCCAGCAGCTGGACAGTACACAATGAGCAGTTCTTC. This encodes CASSWTVHNEQFF. Variable domain in full (rest from reference TRBV5-5 and TRBJ2-1): DAGVTQSPTHLIKTRGQQVTLRCSPISGHKSVSWYQQVLGQGPQFIFQYYEKEERGRGNFPDRFSARQFPNYSSELNVNALLLGDSALYLCASSWTVHNEQFFGPGTRLTVL.

The rearrangement links TRBV5-1 to TRBJ2-5, with D possibly matching TRBD2 (7 bases). Germline V gives CDR1 SGHRS, CDR2 YFSETQ. Trimming removed 4 bases from V and 1 base from J, with 14 bases in between. This CDR3 has 15 amino acids. The CDR3 sequence is CASSLGGAVQETQYF. The CDR3 DNA reads as TGCGCCAGCAGCCTAGGGGGGGCTGTCCAAGAGACCCAGTACTTC.

CDR3 residues: CASRSTSSYNEQFF. CDR3 DNA sequence: TGTGCCAGCAGGAGCACTAGCTCCTACAATGAGCAGTTCTTC. The gene calls are TRBV28 and TRBJ2-1; a weak D match, TRBD2 (5 bases). Between the trimmed V and J ends, which lost 6 bases and 0 bases, there was a span of 9 bases. The length of the CDR3 is 14 residues. The germline gives CDR1 MDHEN, CDR2 SYDVKM. The full variable domain, completed using reference TRBV28 and TRBJ2-1, is DVKVTQSSRYLVKRTGEKVFLECVQDMDHENMFWYRQDPGLGLRLIYFSYDVKMKEKGDIPEGYSVSREKKERFSLILESASTNQTSMYLCASRSTSSYNEQFFGPGTRLTVL.

The chain combines TRBV10-1 with TRBJ1-1; D is perhaps TRBD1 (5 bases). The V gene's germline CDR1 is WNHNN and CDR2 SYGVQD (reference sequence). Trimming removed 10 bases from V and 1 base from J, with 16 bases in between. The CDR3 sequence is 14 residues long. The CDR3 is CATRPTGGNTEAFF. Written as DNA, the CDR3 is TGCGCCACCAGGCCAACGGGGGGGAACACTGAAGCTTTCTTT.

The J gene is TRBJ1-1, the V gene TRBV6-5; no definite D call. The V end was cut by 5 bases, the J end by 0 bases, with 7 bases between. Germline V CDR1 and CDR2: MNHEY, SVGAGI. This CDR3 has 13 residues. The CDR3 coding sequence is TGTGCCAGCAGTAGGGAGATGAACACTGAAGCTTTCTTT. It is translated as CASSREMNTEAFF.

The chain combines TRBV12-5 with TRBJ2-7; 12 bases align to TRBD2. Germline trimming cut 4 bases from V and 2 bases from J; bases unmatched to any gene: 3. This CDR3 spans 15 amino acids. Germline V CDR1 and CDR2: LGHNT, FRNRAP. The CDR3: CASGSRTSGTYEQYF. The CDR3, as DNA: TGTGCTAGTGGTTCAAGGACTAGCGGGACCTACGAGCAGTACTTC.

This clone was picked up one time. The rearrangement joins TRBV6-5 to TRBJ1-5; 8 nucleotides line up with TRBD1. The CDR3 consists of 14 residues. Trimming at V came to 5 bases and at J to 7 bases, leaving 7 bases not matched to a gene. Germline values: CDR1 MNHEY, CDR2 SVGAGI. The CDR3 bases are TGTGCCAGCAGTCGGACAGGGCGGCACCAGCCCCAGCATTTT. The encoded protein is CASSRTGRHQPQHF.

The chain combines TRBV6-5 with TRBJ1-2, with 9 bases that match TRBD1. The CDR3 consists of 14 residues. From germline, CDR1 is MNHEY and CDR2 SVGAGI. V shed 6 bases, J shed 2 bases, and the junction held 4 bases outside the gene matches. Here the CDR3 DNA reads TGTGCCAGCAGCCGGGACAGGGAAAACTATGGCTACACCTTC. This encodes CASSRDRENYGYTF.

The chain joins TRBV27 to TRBJ2-3; 10 nucleotides line up with TRBD2. Germline CDR1 MNHEY, CDR2 SMNVEV (reference sequence). The CDR3 runs to 15 residues. V shed 9 bases, J shed 7 bases, and the junction held 13 bases outside the gene matches. CDR3 sequence (DNA): TGTGCCAGTAGTCTCACTAGCGGGGCGAGGAATACGCAGTATTTT. It translates to CASSLTSGARNTQYF.

This clone was detected only once. J is TRBJ2-7 and V is TRBV7-7, with TRBD1 identical over 8 bases. The CDR3 has 15 amino acids. Germline CDR1 is SSHAT and CDR2 is FNYEAQ (reference sequence). V was clipped by 2 bases and J by 4 bases; unmatched bases: 7. CDR3: CASSLRQGRQYEQYF. CDR3 DNA sequence: TGTGCCAGCAGCTTACGACAGGGGAGGCAATACGAGCAGTACTTC. Supplemented by reference TRBV7-7 and TRBJ2-7, the full variable domain reads GAGVSQSPRYKVTKRGQDVTLRCDPISSHATLYWYQQALGQGPEFLTYFNYEAQPDKSGLPSDRFSAERPEGSISTLTIQRTEQRDSAMYRCASSLRQGRQYEQYFGPGTRLTVT.

The chain uses TRBV2 and TRBJ2-7; D perhaps matches TRBD2 (5 bases). The CDR3 length is 16 residues. Looked up from germline, CDR1 is SNHLY and CDR2 is FYNNEI. V shed 4 bases and J shed 7 bases, with 23 bases lying between them. The CDR3 nucleotides are TGTGCCAGCAGTGCCGTAATCGGGGATCCCATTGGGGAGCAGTACTTC. As protein: CASSAVIGDPIGEQYF.

CDR3 loop: CASTPREGNNEQFF. CDR3 bases: TGCGCCAGCACCCCTAGGGAGGGTAATAATGAGCAGTTCTTC. V gene TRBV4-1 combines with J gene TRBJ2-1, with 7 positions matching TRBD2. This CDR3 has 14 amino acids. Looked up from germline, CDR1 is MGHRA and CDR2 is YSYEKL. V lost 7 bases and J lost 7; bases outside the gene matches: 10.

This chain joins TRBV27 and TRBJ2-1; 7 bases fit TRBD2. Germline CDR1 is MNHEY and CDR2 is SMNVEV (reference sequence). V gave up 4 bases and J gave up 4 bases; unmatched junction bases: 7. The CDR3 has 15 residues. The CDR3 sequence is CASSSGGGVYNEQFF. The CDR3 DNA sequence: TGTGCCAGCAGTTCCGGTGGGGGGGTTTACAATGAGCAGTTCTTC.

This clone was found a few times. The genes are TRBV15 and TRBJ2-5; the D is unclear. Germline V CDR1 and CDR2: LNHNV, YYDKDF (reference sequence). This CDR3 region has 13 residues. Trimming shortened V by 4 bases and J by 1 base, and 7 bases separated the two germline ends. The CDR3 loop reads CATSMRFQETQYF. In DNA, the CDR3 is TGTGCCACCAGCATGAGATTCCAAGAGACCCAGTACTTC.

The V and J genes are TRBV2 and TRBJ1-6, with TRBD1 as a possible D gene (6 bases). V lost 3 bases, J lost 4 bases, and 7 bases lay in between. The V gene's germline CDR1 is SNHLY and CDR2 FYNNEI. CDR3 length: 14 residues. CDR3 in DNA: TGTGCCAGCAGTGACAGGGGATATAATTCACCCCTCCACTTT. Protein: CASSDRGYNSPLHF.

V usage is TRBV7-9 and J usage is TRBJ2-1; D call uncertain. The CDR3 has 12 residues. Deletions cut 5 bases from V and 2 bases from J, with 4 bases between. Germline V gene data show CDR1 as SEHNR and CDR2 as FQNEAQ (reference sequence). CDR3 in amino acids: CASSPAYNEQFF. The CDR3 DNA follows: TGTGCCAGCAGCCCAGCCTACAATGAGCAGTTCTTC.